This T cell receptor beta chain stems from a study of CD8+ T cells in alopecia areata. Investigators isolated RNA and reverse transcribed it into cDNA to act as the sequencing template. This table comes from immunoSEQ multiplex PCR, and its TCRdb copy is limited to in-frame clones, with some not included. The sample shows around 97,000 clones, over 75% of them seen only once. Concerning this clone: Its antigen is still unknown.

Trimming removed 10 bases at V and 6 bases at J, with 15 bases between. This CDR3 region has 12 residues. Germline assignment: CDR1 MGHDK and CDR2 SYGVNS. Indicated treatment: oral pan-JAK inhibitor, 5-10 mg twice daily. Study-wide results and limits: On tofacitinib, scalp clonality and expanded CD8+ clones among top 100 fell significantly. Scalp samples also yield sequences from resident alphabeta T cells of normal skin.

This sequence was found in a human donor with alopecia areata. The sequences come from CD8+ T cells sorted from blood, collected at approximately week 30, from a patient treated with tofacitinib. The V gene is TRBV25-1, the J gene TRBJ2-5, with D perhaps TRBD2 (5 bases). In DNA, the CDR3 is TGTGCCACCGCCGGGGTTCTTAAGACCCAGTACTTC. Amino acid sequence: CATAGVLKTQYF. Variable domain in full (rest from reference TRBV25-1 and TRBJ2-5): EADIYQTPRYLVIGTGKKITLECSQTMGHDKMYWYQQDPGMELHLIHYSYGVNSTEKGDLSSESTVSRIRTEHFPLTLESARPSHTSQYLCATAGVLKTQYFGPGTRLLVL.